Reported below is one TCR beta chain. Its antigen remains unknown. The length of the CDR3 is 14 residues. With 5 bases clipped from V and 5 bases from J, the junction kept 9 bases outside the gene matches. The germline V gene has CDR1 SGHRS and CDR2 YFSETQ. The data originate from a study of blood T cells in healthy people across ages. The second PCR ran roughly 6 to 12 cycles with a sample-barcoded 5' primer and J-beta primers. Tagging of each cDNA molecule was performed by a template-switch adaptor with 12 random nucleotides. Using its own MiXCR run on the 5' RACE reads, TCRdb lists one record per CDR3 protein. The sample yields hundreds of thousands of distinct CDR3 sequences, 52% seen once. Notes on the study in general: As age increased, TCR beta diversity per million T cells fell in a roughly linear fashion. Estimated diversity across one million T cells was deemed an underestimate. Researchers said unsorted PBMCs prevented a conclusive naive versus antigen-experienced comparison.

The chain joins TRBV5-1 to TRBJ2-7; the match to TRBD2 covers 8 bases. This sequence was found in a man aged 60 to 75 in good health. Sequencing was performed on blood. CDR3 region: CASRGQAGVDEQYF. DNA of the CDR3: TGCGCCAGCAGGGGCCAAGCGGGAGTCGACGAGCAGTACTTC.